The T cell receptor (beta chain) described here comes from a study of beta chain features in type 1 diabetes. In its sample, this clone was seen a few times. Its antigen is still unknown. Study-wide results and caveats: Shorter TCRB CDR3s, moderately but significantly so, were found in Type 1 diabetes patients in all four CD4+ subsets.

The sequenced template was cDNA made from the entire isolated RNA. The protocol was immunoSEQ multiplex PCR, while the TCRdb copy is restricted to in-frame clones and leaves out a portion. The data hold about 640,000 clones, with around an eighth observed a single time. Germline lookup yields CDR1 SGHTA and CDR2 FQGNSA. V dropped 5 bases and J dropped 4; count of bases not matched to a gene: 7. CDR3 size: 15 residues. V and J are TRBV7-2 and TRBJ1-5; 8 bases fit TRBD1. This receptor was identified in a man under 40 with type 1 diabetes. Sequences were obtained from naive CD4+ T cells from blood. The CDR3 DNA is TGTGCCAGCAGCCTGACAGGGGCCATGAATCAGCCCCAGCATTTT. Translation gives CASSLTGAMNQPQHF.